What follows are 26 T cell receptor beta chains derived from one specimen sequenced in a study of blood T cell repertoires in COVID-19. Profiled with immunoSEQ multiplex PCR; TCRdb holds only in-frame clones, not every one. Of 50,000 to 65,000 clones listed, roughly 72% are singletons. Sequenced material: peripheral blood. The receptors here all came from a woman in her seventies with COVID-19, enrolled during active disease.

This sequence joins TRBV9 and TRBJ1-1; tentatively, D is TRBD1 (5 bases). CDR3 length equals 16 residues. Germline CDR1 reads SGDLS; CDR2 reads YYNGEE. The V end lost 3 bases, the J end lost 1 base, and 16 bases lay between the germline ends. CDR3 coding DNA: TGTGCCAGCAGCGAGCCCTTCGGGGGTGCGAACACTGAAGCTTTCTTT. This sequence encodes CASSEPFGGANTEAFF.

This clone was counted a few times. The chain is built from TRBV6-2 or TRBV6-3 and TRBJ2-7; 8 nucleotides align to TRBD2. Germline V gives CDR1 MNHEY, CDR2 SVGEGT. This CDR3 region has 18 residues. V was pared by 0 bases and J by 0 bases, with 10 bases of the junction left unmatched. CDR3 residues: CASSYSSGGLPRSYEQYF. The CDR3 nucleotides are TGTGCCAGCAGTTACTCGTCGGGGGGGCTGCCCCGCTCCTACGAGCAGTACTTC.

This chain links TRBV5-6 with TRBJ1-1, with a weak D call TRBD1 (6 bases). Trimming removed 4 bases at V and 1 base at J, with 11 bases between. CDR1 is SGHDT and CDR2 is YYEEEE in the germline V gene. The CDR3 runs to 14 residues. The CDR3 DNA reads TGTGCCAGCAGCCCACAGGGAAGGAACACTGAAGCTTTCTTT. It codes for CASSPQGRNTEAFF.

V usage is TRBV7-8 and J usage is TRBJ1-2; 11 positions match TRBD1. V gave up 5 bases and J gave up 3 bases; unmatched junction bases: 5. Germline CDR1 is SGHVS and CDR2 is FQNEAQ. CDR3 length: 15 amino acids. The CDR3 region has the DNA TGTGCCAGCAGCGGACAGGGGGCGGGAGACTATGGCTACACCTTC. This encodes CASSGQGAGDYGYTF.

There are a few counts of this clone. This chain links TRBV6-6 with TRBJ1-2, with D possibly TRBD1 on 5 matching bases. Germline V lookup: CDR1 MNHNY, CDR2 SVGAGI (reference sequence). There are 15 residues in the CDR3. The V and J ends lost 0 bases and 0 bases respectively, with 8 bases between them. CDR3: CASSYSRATNYGYTF. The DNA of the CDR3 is TGTGCCAGCAGTTACTCCAGGGCCACTAACTATGGCTACACCTTC.

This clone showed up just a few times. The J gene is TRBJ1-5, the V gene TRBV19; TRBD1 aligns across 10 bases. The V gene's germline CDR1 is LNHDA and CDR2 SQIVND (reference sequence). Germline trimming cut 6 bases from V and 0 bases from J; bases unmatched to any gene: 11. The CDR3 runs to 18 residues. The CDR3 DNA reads TGTGCCAGTAGCCCCGGGACAGGGGCGGTCAATAGCAATCAGCCCCAGCATTTT. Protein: CASSPGTGAVNSNQPQHF.

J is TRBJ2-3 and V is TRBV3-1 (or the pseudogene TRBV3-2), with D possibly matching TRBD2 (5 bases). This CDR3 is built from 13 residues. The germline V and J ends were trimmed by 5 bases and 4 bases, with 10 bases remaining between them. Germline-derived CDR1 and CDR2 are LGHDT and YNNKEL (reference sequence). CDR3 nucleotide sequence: TGTGCCAGCAGCTCCACGAGGGCAGATACGCAGTATTTT. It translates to CASSSTRADTQYF.

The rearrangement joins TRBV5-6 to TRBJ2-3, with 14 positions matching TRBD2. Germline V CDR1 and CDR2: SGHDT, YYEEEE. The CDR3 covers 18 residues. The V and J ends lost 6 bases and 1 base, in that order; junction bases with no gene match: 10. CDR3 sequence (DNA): TGTGCCAGCACCTCAACGGGACTAGCGGGGGATCGCACAGATACGCAGTATTTT. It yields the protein CASTSTGLAGDRTDTQYF.

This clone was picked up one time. The CDR3 loop is CASSSIGAGNEQFF. The CDR3 DNA follows: TGTGCCAGCAGCTCAATTGGGGCGGGAAATGAGCAGTTCTTC. J is TRBJ2-1 and V is TRBV7-9; D possibly corresponds to TRBD2 (6 bases). The CDR3 sequence is 14 residues long. CDR1 is SEHNR, CDR2 FQNEAQ, per germline (reference sequence). Trimming stripped 4 bases from V and 7 bases from J, with 14 bases between.

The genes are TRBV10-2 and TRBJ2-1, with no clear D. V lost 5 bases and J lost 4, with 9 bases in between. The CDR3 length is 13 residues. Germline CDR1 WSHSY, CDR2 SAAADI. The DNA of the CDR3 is TGCGCCAGCAGTCAGACTGCTTACAATGAGCAGTTCTTC. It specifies CASSQTAYNEQFF.

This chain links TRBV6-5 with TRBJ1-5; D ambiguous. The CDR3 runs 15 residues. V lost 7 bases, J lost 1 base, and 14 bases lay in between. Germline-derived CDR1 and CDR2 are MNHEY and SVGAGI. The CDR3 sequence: CASTRVSRSNQPQHF. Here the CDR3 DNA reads TGTGCCAGCACCCGAGTTAGTAGAAGCAATCAGCCCCAGCATTTT.

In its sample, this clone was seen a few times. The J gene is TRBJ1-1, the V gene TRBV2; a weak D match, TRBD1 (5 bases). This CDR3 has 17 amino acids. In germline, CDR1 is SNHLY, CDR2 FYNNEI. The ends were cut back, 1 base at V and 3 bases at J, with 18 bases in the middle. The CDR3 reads CASSEVGQQEPDTEAFF. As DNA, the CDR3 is TGTGCCAGCAGTGAAGTCGGGCAACAGGAGCCGGACACTGAAGCTTTCTTT.

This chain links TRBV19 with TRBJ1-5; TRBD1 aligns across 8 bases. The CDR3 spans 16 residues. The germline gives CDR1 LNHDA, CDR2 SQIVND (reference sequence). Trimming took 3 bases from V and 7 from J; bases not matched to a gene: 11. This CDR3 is CASSILTGTGLQPQHF. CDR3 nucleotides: TGTGCCAGTAGTATTCTCACCGGGACAGGCTTGCAGCCCCAGCATTTT.

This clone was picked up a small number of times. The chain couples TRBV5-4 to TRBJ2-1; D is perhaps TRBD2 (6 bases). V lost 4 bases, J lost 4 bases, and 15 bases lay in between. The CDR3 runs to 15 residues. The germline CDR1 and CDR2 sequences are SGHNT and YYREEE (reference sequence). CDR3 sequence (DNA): TGTGCCAGCAGCCCCGATGGGGCGGGGTACAATGAGCAGTTCTTC. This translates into CASSPDGAGYNEQFF.

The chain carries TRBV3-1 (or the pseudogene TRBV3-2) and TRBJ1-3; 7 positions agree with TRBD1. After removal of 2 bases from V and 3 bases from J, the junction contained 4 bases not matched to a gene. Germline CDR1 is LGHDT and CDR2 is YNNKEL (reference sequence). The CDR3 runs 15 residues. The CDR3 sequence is CASSQFYRGGNTIYF. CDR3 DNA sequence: TGTGCCAGCAGCCAATTCTACAGGGGTGGAAACACCATATATTTT.

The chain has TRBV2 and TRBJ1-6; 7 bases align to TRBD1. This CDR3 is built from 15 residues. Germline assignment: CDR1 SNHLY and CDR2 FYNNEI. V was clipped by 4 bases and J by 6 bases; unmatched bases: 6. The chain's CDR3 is CASSVEGGGNSPLHF. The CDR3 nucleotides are TGTGCCAGCAGTGTGGAAGGGGGCGGTAATTCACCCCTCCACTTT.

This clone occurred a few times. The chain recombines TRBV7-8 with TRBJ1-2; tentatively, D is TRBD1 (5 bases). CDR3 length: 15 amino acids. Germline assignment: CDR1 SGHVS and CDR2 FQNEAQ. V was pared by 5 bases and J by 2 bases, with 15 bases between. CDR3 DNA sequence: TGTGCCAGCAGCGATCGACGGACACAGAACTATGGCTACACCTTC. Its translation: CASSDRRTQNYGYTF.

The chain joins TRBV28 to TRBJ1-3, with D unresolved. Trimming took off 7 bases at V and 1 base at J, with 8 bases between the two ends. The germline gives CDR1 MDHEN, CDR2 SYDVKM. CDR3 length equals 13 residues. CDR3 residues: CASTSGSGNTIYF. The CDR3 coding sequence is TGTGCCAGCACCTCAGGATCTGGAAACACCATATATTTT.

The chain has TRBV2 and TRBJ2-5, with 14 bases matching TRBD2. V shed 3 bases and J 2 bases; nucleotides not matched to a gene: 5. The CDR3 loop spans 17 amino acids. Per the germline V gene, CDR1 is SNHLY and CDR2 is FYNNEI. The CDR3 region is CASSEGLAGAKQETQYF. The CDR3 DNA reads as TGTGCCAGCAGTGAGGGACTAGCGGGGGCCAAGCAAGAGACCCAGTACTTC.

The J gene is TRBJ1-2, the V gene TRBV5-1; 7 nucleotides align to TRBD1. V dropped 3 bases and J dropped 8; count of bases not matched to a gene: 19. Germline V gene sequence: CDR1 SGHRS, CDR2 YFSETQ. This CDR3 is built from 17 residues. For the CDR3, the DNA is TGCGCCAGCAGCTCTGACGCCACCTCAGGGGGTGGAGGAGGCTACACCTTC. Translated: CASSSDATSGGGGGYTF.

The CDR3 sequence: CASRRDSEETQYF. In nucleotides, the CDR3 is TGTGCCAGCAGGCGGGACAGTGAAGAGACCCAGTACTTC. The J gene is TRBJ2-5, the V gene TRBV12-3 or TRBV12-4; a weak D match, TRBD1 (7 bases). The CDR3 totals 13 residues. V lost 6 bases to trimming and J lost 3 bases, with 11 bases between them.

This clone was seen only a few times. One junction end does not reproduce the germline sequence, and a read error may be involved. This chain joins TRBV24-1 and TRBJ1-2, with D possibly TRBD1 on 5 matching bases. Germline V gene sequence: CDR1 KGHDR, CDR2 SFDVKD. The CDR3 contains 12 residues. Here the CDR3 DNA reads TGTGCCACGAGTGGAGACAGCTATGGCTACACCTTC. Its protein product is CATSGDSYGYTF.

CDR3 protein: CASSEGLAGGIMIYEQYV. CDR3 in DNA: TGTGCCAGCAGTGAGGGGCTAGCGGGAGGAATAATGATCTACGAGCAGTACGTC. The chain combines TRBV6-1 with TRBJ2-7; 11 bases map to TRBD2. The J segment lost 3 bases and the V segment lost 3 bases, leaving 13 bases of the junction unmatched. The CDR3 is 18 residues long. Per the germline V gene, CDR1 is MNHNS and CDR2 is SASEGT.

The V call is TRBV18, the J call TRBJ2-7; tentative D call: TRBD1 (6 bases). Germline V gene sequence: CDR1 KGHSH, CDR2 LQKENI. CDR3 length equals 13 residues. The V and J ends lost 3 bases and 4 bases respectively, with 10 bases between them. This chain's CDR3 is CASSPTGWYEQYV. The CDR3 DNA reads TGTGCCAGCTCACCCACAGGGTGGTACGAGCAGTACGTC.

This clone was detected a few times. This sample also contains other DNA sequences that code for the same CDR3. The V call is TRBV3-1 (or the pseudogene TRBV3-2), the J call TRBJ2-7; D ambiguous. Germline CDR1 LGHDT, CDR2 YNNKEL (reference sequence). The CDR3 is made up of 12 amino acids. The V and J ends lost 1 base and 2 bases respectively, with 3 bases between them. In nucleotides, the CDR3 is TGTGCCAGCAGCCAAGCCACCTACGAGCAGTACTTC. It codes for CASSQATYEQYF.

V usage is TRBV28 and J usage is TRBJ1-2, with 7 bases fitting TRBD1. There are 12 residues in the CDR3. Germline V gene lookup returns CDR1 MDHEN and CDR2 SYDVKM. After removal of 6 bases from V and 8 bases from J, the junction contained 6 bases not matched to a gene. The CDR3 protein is CASSTGVDGYTF. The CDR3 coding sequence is TGTGCCAGCAGCACAGGGGTGGACGGCTACACCTTC.